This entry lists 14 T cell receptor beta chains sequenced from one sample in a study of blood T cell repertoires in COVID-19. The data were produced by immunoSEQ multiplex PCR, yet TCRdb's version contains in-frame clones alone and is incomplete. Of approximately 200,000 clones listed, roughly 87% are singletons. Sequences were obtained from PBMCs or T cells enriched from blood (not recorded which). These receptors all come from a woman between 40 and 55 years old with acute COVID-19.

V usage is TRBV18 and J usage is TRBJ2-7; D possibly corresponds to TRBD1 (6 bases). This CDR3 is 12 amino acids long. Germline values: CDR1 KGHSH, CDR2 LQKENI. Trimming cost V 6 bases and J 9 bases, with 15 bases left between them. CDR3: CASSHRVRGQYF. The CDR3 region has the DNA TGTGCCAGCTCGCACAGGGTTCGCGGGCAGTACTTC.

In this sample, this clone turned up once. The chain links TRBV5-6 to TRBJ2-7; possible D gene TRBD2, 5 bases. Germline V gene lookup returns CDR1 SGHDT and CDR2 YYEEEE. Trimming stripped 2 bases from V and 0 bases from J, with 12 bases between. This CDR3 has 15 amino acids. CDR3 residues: CASSFRPGISYEQYF. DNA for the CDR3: TGTGCCAGCAGCTTCCGTCCGGGGATCTCCTACGAGCAGTACTTC.

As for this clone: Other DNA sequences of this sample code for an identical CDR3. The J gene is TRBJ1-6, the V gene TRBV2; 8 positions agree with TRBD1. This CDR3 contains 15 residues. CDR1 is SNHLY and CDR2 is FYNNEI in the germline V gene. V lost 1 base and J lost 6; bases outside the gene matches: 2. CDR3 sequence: CASSEGTGRNSPLHF. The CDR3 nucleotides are TGTGCCAGCAGTGAAGGGACAGGGCGTAATTCACCCCTCCACTTT.

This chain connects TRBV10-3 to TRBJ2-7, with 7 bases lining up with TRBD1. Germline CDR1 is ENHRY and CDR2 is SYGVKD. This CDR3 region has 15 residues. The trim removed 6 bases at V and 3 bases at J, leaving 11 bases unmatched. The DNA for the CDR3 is TGTGCCATCAGCCACAAAGTCGGACAGGTCTACGAGCAGTACTTC. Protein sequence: CAISHKVGQVYEQYF.

DNA of the CDR3: TGTGCCAGCAGCTTAGGACAGGGGGGAAGCAATGAGCAGTTCTTC. It yields the protein CASSLGQGGSNEQFF. The chain recombines TRBV7-9 with TRBJ2-1, with 9 nucleotides matching TRBD1. The CDR3 consists of 15 residues. V was pared by 1 base and J by 6 bases, with 4 bases of the junction left unmatched. CDR1 SEHNR and CDR2 FQNEAQ come from the germline V gene (reference sequence).

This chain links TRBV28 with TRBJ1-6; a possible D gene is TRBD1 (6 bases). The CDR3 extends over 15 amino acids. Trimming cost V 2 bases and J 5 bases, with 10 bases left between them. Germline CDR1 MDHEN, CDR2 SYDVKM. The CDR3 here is CASSLAGANNSPLHF. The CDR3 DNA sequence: TGTGCCAGCAGTTTAGCGGGGGCTAATAATTCACCCCTCCACTTT.

CDR3 protein: CASSHSKLAGLRRQFF. The CDR3 DNA follows: TGTGCCAGCAGCCACTCAAAGCTAGCGGGACTTAGGCGGCAGTTCTTC. The V and J genes are TRBV3-1 (or the pseudogene TRBV3-2) and TRBJ2-1; TRBD2 matches at 9 bases. The CDR3 consists of 16 residues. J lost 12 bases, V lost 3 bases, and 15 bases had no gene match. Germline V gene data show CDR1 as LGHDT and CDR2 as YNNKEL (reference sequence).

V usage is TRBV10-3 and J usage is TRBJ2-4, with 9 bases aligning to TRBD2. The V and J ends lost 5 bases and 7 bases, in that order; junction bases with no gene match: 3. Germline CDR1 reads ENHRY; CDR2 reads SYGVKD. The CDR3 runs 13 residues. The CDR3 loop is CAISSSGGNIQYF. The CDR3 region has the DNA TGTGCCATCAGTTCGAGCGGGGGGAACATTCAGTACTTC.

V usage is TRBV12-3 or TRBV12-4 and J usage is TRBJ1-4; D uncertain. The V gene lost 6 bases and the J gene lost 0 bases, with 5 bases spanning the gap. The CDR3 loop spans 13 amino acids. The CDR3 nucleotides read TGTGCCAGCAGCCTAACAACTAATGAAAAACTGTTTTTT. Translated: CASSLTTNEKLFF.

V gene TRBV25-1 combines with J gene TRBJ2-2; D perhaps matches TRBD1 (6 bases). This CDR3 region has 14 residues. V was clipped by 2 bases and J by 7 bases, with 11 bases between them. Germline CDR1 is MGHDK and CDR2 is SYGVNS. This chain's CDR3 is CASSETGLYGELFF. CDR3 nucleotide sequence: TGTGCCAGCAGTGAAACAGGGTTGTACGGGGAGCTGTTTTTT.

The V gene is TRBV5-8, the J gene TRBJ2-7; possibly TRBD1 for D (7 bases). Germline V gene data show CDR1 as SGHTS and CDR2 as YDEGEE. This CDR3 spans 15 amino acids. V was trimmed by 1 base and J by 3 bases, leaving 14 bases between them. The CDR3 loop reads CASSLRRDRVYEQYF. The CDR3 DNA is TGTGCCAGCAGCTTGAGGCGGGACAGAGTCTACGAGCAGTACTTC.

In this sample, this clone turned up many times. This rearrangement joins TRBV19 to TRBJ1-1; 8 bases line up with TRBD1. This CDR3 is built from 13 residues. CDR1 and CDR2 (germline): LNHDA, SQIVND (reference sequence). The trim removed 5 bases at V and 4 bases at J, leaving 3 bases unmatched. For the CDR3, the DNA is TGTGCCAGTAGTCCAACAGGGGGCACTGAAGCTTTCTTT. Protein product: CASSPTGGTEAFF.

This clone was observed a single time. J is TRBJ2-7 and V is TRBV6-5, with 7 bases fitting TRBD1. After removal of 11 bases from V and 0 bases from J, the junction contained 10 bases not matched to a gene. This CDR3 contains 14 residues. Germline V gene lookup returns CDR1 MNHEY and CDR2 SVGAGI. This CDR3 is CACSRDRSSYEQYF. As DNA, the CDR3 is TGTGCCTGCTCCCGGGACAGAAGCTCCTACGAGCAGTACTTC.

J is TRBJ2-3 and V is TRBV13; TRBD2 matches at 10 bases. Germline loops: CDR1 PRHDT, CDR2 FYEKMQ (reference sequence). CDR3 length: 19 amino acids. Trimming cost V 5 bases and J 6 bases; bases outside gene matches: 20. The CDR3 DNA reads TGTGCCAGCAGCCACCCCCTAGCGGGAGCGAAGGATTATAGGGATACGCAGTATTTT. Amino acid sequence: CASSHPLAGAKDYRDTQYF.